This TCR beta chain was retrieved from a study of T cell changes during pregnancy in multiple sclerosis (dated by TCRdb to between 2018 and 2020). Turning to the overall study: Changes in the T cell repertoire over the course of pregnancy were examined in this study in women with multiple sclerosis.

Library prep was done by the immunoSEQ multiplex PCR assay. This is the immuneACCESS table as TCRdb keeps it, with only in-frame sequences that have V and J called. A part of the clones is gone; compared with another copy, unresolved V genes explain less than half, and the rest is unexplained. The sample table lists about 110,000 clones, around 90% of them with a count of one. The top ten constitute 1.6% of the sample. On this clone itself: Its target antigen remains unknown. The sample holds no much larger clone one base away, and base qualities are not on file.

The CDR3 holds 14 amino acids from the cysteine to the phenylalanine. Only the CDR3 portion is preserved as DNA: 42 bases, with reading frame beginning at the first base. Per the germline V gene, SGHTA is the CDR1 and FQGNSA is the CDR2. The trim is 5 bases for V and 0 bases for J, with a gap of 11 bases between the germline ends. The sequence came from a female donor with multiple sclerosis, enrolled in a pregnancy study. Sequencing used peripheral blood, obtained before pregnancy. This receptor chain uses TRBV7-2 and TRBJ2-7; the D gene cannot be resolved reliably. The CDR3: CASSTRSRSYEQYF. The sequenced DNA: TGTGCCAGCAGCACCCGGTCACGCTCCTACGAGCAGTACTTC.